This T cell receptor beta chain was retrieved from a study of PD-1 blockade in classical Hodgkin lymphoma. Every one of the patients relapsed after autologous stem cell transplantation (brentuximab vedotin exposure was variable). This clone was observed a single time. The data were produced by immunoSEQ multiplex PCR, yet TCRdb's version contains in-frame clones alone and is incomplete. This table has about 97,000 clones, approximately 88% appearing once. The CDR3 consists of 13 residues. CDR1 and CDR2 from the germline V gene are MNHEY and SVGAGI. The V end lost 2 bases, the J end lost 6 bases, and 10 bases lay between the germline ends.

Specimen: peripheral blood mononuclear cells (PBMCs), collected at baseline. The clonotype was recovered from a human donor with classical Hodgkin lymphoma. The V call is TRBV6-5, the J call TRBJ1-2; D is undetermined. CDR3 amino acids: CASSYEGAHGYTF. The DNA for the CDR3 is TGTGCCAGCAGTTACGAGGGAGCCCATGGCTACACCTTC.